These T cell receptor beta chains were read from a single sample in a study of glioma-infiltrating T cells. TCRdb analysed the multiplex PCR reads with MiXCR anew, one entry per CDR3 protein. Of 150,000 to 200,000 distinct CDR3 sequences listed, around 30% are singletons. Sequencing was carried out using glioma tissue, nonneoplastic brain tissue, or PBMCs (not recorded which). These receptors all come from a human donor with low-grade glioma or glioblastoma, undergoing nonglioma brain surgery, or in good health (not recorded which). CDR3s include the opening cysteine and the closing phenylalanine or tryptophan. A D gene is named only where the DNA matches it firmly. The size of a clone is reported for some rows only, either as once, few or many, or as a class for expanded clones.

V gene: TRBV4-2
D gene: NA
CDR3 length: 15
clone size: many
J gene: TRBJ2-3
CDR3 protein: CASSPGGLVTDTQYF
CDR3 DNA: TGTGCCAGCAGCCCAGGGGGACTAGTGACAGATACGCAGTATTTT

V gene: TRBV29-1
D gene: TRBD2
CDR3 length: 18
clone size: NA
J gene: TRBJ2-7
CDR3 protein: CSAEGPGSSGREPYEQYF
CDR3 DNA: TGCAGCGCCGAAGGTCCGGGTAGCAGCGGGAGGGAACCTTACGAGCAGTACTTC

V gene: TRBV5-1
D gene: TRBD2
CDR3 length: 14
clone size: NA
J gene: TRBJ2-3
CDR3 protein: CASSGLGFADTQYF
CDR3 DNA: TGCGCCAGCAGCGGACTAGGTTTTGCAGATACGCAGTATTTT

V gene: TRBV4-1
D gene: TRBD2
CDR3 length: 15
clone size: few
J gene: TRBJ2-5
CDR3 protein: CASSQGPGLAPTQYF
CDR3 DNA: TGCGCCAGCAGCCAAGGACCGGGACTAGCGCCGACCCAGTACTTC

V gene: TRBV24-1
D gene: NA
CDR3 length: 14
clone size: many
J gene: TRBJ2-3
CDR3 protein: CATSDPGSSDTQYF
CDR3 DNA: TGTGCCACCAGTGACCCAGGGAGTTCAGATACGCAGTATTTT

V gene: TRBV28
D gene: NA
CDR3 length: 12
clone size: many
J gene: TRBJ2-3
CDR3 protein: CASSLEFNTQYF
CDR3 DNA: TGTGCCAGCAGTTTAGAGTTCAATACGCAGTATTTT

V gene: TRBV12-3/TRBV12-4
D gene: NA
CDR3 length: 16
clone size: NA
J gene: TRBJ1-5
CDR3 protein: CASSPNIRSSTQPQHF
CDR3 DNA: TGTGCCAGCAGTCCGAACATCCGGTCTTCGACACAGCCCCAGCATTTT

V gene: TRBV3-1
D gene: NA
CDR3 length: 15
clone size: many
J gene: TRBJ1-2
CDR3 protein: CASSQGVGRNYGYTF
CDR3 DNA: TGTGCCAGCAGCCAAGGGGTTGGGAGAAACTATGGCTACACCTTC

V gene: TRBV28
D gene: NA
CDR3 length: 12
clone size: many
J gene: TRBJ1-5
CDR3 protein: CASSPSNQPQHF
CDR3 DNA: TGTGCCAGCAGTCCTAGCAATCAGCCCCAGCATTTT

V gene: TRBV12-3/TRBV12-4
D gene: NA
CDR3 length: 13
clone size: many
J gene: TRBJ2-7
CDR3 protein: CASSLVPPYEQYF
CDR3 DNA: TGTGCCAGCAGTTTAGTACCCCCTTACGAGCAGTACTTC

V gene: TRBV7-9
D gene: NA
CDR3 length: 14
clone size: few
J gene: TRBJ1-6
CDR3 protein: CASSLVFINSPLHF
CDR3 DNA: TGTGCCAGCAGCTTAGTATTTATTAATTCACCCCTCCACTTT

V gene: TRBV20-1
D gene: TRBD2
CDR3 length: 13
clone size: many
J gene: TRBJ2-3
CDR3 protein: CSANSGSDDTQYF
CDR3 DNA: TGCAGTGCAAATAGCGGGAGTGATGATACGCAGTATTTT

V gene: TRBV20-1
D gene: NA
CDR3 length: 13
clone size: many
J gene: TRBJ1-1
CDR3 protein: CSAPSEMNTEAFF
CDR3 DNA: TGCAGTGCGCCGTCAGAGATGAACACTGAAGCTTTCTTT

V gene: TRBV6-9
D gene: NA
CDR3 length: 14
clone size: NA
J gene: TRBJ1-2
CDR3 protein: CASSSTGTKTGYTF
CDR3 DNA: TGTGCCAGCAGTTCCACCGGGACCAAAACGGGCTACACCTTC